The clone carrying this TCR beta chain was counted only a few times. The sample comes from a study of human T cells and chemical hapten exposure. Across the study: Recorded diagnoses among the mostly female patients were alopecia areata, totalis or universalis. From small differences in pooled library volume came most of the variation in per-sample TCR yields.

MiXCR, run by TCRdb on the RACE reads, gives a single entry per CDR3 protein. Of roughly 380,000 distinct CDR3 sequences listed, less than 6.5% are singletons. Germline trimming cut 0 bases from V and 5 bases from J; bases unmatched to any gene: 5. This CDR3 comprises 15 residues. Germline V lookup: CDR1 SGDLS, CDR2 YYNGEE. The sample's time point: pre-sensitization, week 0. Regarding treatment: therapeutic diphenylcyclopropenone sensitization with weekly scalp DPC. The source was whole blood, collected in connection with sensitization to the hapten diphenylcyclopropenone (DPC). This chain connects TRBV9 to TRBJ2-3, with 8 bases matching TRBD1. This TCR was sampled from a woman between 50 and 59 years old with alopecia areata. Some clones in this sample may be carry-over from other donors' samples. CDR3 residues: CASSVAGQGRDTQYF. The CDR3 nucleotides read TGTGCCAGCAGCGTAGCCGGACAGGGACGAGATACGCAGTATTTT.